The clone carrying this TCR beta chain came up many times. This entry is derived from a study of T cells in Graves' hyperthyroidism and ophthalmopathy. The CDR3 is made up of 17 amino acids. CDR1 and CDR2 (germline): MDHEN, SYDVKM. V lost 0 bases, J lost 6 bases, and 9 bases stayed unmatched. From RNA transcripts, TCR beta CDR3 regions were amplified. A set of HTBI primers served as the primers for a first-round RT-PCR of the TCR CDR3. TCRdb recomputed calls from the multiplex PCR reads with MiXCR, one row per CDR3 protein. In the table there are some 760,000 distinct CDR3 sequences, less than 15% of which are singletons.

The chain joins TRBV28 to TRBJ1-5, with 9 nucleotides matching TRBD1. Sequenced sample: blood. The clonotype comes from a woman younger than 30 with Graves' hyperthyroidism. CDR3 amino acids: CASSLWGLNRGRQPQHF. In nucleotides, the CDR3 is TGTGCCAGCAGTTTATGGGGGCTTAACAGGGGGCGTCAGCCCCAGCATTTT.